This is a list of T cell receptor beta chains from one sample in a study of PD-1 blockade in classical Hodgkin lymphoma. The protocol was immunoSEQ multiplex PCR, while the TCRdb copy is restricted to in-frame clones and leaves out a portion. The data hold approximately 21,000 clones, with approximately 80% observed a single time. Here the sequenced sample was CD8+ T cells from blood, taken before the fourth cycle of nivolumab. Every receptor here comes from a human donor with classical Hodgkin lymphoma. Both conserved end residues are part of each CDR3. D genes are given only for firm matches. Not all rows give a size; the values are once, few, many and, for expanded clones, a class.

-,TRBD2,TRBJ2-1,TRBV7-2,CASSLVAGGSYNEQFF,TGTGCCAGCAGCTTAGTAGCGGGGGGCTCCTACAATGAGCAGTTCTTC
-,-,TRBJ1-2,TRBV5-5,CASSLLEDTYGYTF,TGTGCCAGCAGCTTGTTAGAAGACACATATGGCTACACCTTC
-,-,TRBJ2-5,TRBV9,CASSVGGEGAETQYF,TGTGCCAGCAGCGTAGGTGGGGAGGGGGCGGAGACCCAGTACTTC
-,-,TRBJ1-2,TRBV5-8,CASSLQGDNYGYTF,TGTGCCAGCAGCTTACAGGGAGATAACTATGGCTACACCTTC
-,-,TRBJ2-1,TRBV6-5,CASSYEGREQFF,TGTGCCAGCAGTTACGAGGGGCGCGAGCAGTTCTTC
once,-,TRBJ1-5,TRBV19,CASSRGAQRGQPQHF,TGTGCCAGTAGTCGGGGGGCACAGAGGGGTCAGCCCCAGCATTTT
-,TRBD1,TRBJ1-2,TRBV7-8,CASSLGQGNYGYTF,TGTGCCAGCAGCCTCGGACAGGGAAACTATGGCTACACCTTC
-,-,TRBJ2-3,TRBV5-1,CASSLVSAPDTQYF,TGCGCCAGCAGCTTGGTTTCCGCCCCAGATACGCAGTATTTT
-,TRBD2,TRBJ2-3,TRBV28,CASSFHTSGATDTQYF,TGTGCCAGCAGTTTTCACACTAGCGGGGCCACAGATACGCAGTATTTT
few,TRBD1,TRBJ1-6,TRBV2,CASIRDSYTPLHF,TGTGCCAGCATCCGGGACAGTTATACACCCCTCCACTTT
-,TRBD1,TRBJ2-1,TRBV27,CASSYGQGDEQFF,TGTGCCAGCAGTTATGGACAGGGAGATGAGCAGTTCTTC
medium-sized,-,TRBJ1-1,TRBV5-6,CASSRVTGATEAFF,TGTGCCAGCAGTCGAGTAACCGGGGCCACTGAAGCTTTCTTT
-,TRBD2,TRBJ2-5,TRBV6-6,CASSYGGGEETQYF,TGTGCCAGCAGTTACGGTGGGGGGGAAGAGACCCAGTACTTC
-,TRBD2,TRBJ2-5,TRBV6-6,CASSYSSGGSLEQYF,TGTGCCAGCAGTTACTCTAGCGGGGGCTCATTAGAGCAGTACTTC
-,TRBD2,TRBJ2-3,TRBV11-2,CASSLTAGGQVDTQYF,TGTGCCAGCAGCCTAACAGCGGGGGGCCAGGTAGATACGCAGTATTTT
-,TRBD2,TRBJ2-7,TRBV5-4,CASSSGLAGGTQDHEQYF,TGTGCCAGCAGCTCGGGACTAGCGGGGGGAACCCAAGACCACGAGCAGTACTTC
-,TRBD1,TRBJ2-5,TRBV27,CASSPSGGAWETQYF,TGTGCCAGCAGTCCCTCAGGGGGCGCGTGGGAGACCCAGTACTTC
-,-,TRBJ1-5,TRBV5-5,CASSWTQLGPQHF,TGTGCCAGCAGCTGGACCCAATTGGGGCCCCAGCATTTT
-,TRBD1,TRBJ1-1,TRBV2,CASSEYGTGDTEAFF,TGTGCCAGCAGTGAATATGGGACAGGGGACACTGAAGCTTTCTTT
-,-,TRBJ2-5,TRBV29-1,CSAQETQYF,TGCAGCGCGCAAGAGACCCAGTACTTC
-,-,TRBJ1-5,TRBV6-1,CASSEGRDQPQHF,TGTGCCAGCAGTGAGGGAAGGGATCAGCCCCAGCATTTT
-,TRBD1,TRBJ1-4,TRBV23-1,CASSLHPQGAANEKLFF,TGCGCCAGCAGTCTCCACCCCCAGGGGGCAGCTAATGAAAAACTGTTTTTT
-,-,TRBJ2-7,TRBV15,CATSREGRYSQYF,TGTGCCACCAGCAGAGAGGGACGTTATAGCCAGTACTTC
once,-,TRBJ1-4,TRBV15,CATSRVRQRGEKLFF,TGTGCCACCAGCAGGGTGAGACAGCGAGGGGAAAAACTGTTTTTT
-,TRBD1,TRBJ1-2,TRBV7-8,CASSLTGGDGYTF,TGTGCCAGCAGCTTAACAGGGGGGGATGGCTACACCTTC
-,-,TRBJ2-7,TRBV5-5,CASSLWVAWSSYEQYF,TGTGCCAGCAGCTTGTGGGTCGCCTGGAGCTCCTACGAGCAGTACTTC
-,-,TRBJ2-7,TRBV9,CASSAQNSLYEQYF,TGTGCCAGCAGCGCCCAAAATTCGCTCTACGAGCAGTACTTC
-,-,TRBJ1-2,TRBV19,CASSIDQGFYGYTF,TGTGCCAGTAGTATCGATCAGGGGTTCTATGGCTACACCTTC
-,-,TRBJ1-2,TRBV5-6,CASSLAGGAVLEGYTF,TGTGCCAGCAGCTTGGCGGGGGGCGCGGTTTTAGAAGGCTACACCTTC
-,-,TRBJ2-1,TRBV19,CASSTAGGNEQFF,TGTGCCAGTAGTACAGCAGGGGGGAATGAGCAGTTCTTC
-,-,TRBJ2-2,TRBV5-6,CASSWQVNTGELFF,TGTGCCAGCAGCTGGCAGGTGAACACCGGGGAGCTGTTTTTT
-,TRBD1,TRBJ2-7,TRBV7-6,CASSQFHYRGTYEQYF,TGTGCCAGCAGCCAATTTCATTACAGGGGGACCTACGAGCAGTACTTC
once,TRBD1,TRBJ2-7,TRBV6-1,CASSDDRGPYEQYF,TGTGCCAGCAGTGATGACAGGGGCCCCTACGAGCAGTACTTC
-,-,TRBJ1-1,TRBV7-8,CASSLERILTEAFF,TGTGCCAGCAGCTTAGAGAGGATTCTCACTGAAGCTTTCTTT
once,-,TRBJ2-1,TRBV19,CASSITGINEQFF,TGTGCCAGTAGTATCACAGGGATTAATGAGCAGTTCTTC